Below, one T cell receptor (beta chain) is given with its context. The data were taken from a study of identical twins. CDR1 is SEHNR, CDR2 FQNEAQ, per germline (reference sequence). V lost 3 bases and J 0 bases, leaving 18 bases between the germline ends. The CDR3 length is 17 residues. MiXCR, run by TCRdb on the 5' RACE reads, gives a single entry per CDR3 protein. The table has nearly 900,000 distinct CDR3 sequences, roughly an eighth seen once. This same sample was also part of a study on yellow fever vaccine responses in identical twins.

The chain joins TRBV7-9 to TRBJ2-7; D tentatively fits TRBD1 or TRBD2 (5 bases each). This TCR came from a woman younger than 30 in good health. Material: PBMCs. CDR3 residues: CASSFLPGRNSSYEQYF. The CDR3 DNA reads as TGTGCCAGCAGCTTTTTGCCGGGACGGAATTCCTCCTACGAGCAGTACTTC.